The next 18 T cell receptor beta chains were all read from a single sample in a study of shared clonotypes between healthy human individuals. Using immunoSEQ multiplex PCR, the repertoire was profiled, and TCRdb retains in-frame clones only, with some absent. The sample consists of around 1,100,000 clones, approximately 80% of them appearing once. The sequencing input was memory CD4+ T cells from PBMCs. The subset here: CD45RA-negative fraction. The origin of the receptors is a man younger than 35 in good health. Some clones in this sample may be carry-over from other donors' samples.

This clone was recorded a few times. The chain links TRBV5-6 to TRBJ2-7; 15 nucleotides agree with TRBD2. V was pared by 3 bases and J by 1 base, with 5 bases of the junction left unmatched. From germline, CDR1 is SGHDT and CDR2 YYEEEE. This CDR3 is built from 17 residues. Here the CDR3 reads CASSSGTSGRMSYEQYF. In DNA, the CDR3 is TGTGCCAGCAGCTCCGGGACTAGCGGGAGGATGTCCTACGAGCAGTACTTC. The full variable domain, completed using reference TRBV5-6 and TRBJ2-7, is DAGVTQSPTHLIKTRGQQVTLRCSPKSGHDTVSWYQQALGQGPQFIFQYYEEEERQRGNFPDRFSGHQFPNYSSELNVNALLLGDSALYLCASSSGTSGRMSYEQYFGPGTRLTVT.

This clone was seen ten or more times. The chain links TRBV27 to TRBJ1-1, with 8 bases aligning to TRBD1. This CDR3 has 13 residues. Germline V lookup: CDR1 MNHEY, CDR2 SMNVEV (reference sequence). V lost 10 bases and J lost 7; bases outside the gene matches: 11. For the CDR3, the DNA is TGTGCCACGCAGGACAGGGCTTGGGGTGAAGCTTTCTTT. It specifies CATQDRAWGEAFF.

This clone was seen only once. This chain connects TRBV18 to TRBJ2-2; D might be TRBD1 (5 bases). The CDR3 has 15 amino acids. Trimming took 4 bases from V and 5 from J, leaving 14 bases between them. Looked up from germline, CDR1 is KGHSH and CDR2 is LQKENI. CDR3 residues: CASSQGRQTTGELFF. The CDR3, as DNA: TGTGCCAGCTCACAGGGCCGACAGACTACCGGGGAGCTGTTTTTT.

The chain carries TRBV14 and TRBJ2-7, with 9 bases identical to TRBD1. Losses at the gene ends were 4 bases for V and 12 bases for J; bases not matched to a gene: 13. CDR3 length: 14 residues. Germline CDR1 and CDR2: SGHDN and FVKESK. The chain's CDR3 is CASSLALGHRGLYF. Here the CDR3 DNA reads TGTGCCAGCAGCCTCGCCCTAGGGCACAGGGGGCTGTACTTC.

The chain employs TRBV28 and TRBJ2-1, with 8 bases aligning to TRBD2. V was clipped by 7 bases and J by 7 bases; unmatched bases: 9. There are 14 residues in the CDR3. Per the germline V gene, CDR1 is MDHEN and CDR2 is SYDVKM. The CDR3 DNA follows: TGTGCCAGCAACCCAAGCGGGAGAATGAATGAGCAGTTCTTC. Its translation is CASNPSGRMNEQFF.

DNA for the CDR3: TGCGCCAGCAGCCCACTTTTTGACGGGGAGCTGTTTTTT. It yields the protein CASSPLFDGELFF. J is TRBJ2-2 and V is TRBV5-1; D is ambiguous. The CDR3 is 13 amino acids. The V end lost 4 bases, the J end lost 7 bases, and 11 bases lay between the germline ends. The germline V gene has CDR1 SGHRS and CDR2 YFSETQ.

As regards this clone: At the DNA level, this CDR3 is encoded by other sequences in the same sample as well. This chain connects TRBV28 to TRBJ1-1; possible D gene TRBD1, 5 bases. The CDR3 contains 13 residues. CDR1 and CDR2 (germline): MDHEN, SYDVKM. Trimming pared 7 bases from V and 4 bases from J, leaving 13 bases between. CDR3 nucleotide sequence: TGTGCCAGCACGTGGGGGATGGGCACTGAAGCTTTCTTT. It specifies CASTWGMGTEAFF.

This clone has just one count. The CDR3 loop is CASSPRSGSSGYTF. The DNA for the CDR3 is TGTGCCAGCAGTCCACGTTCAGGGAGCTCTGGCTACACCTTC. The genes are TRBV2 and TRBJ1-2, with D perhaps matching TRBD1 (5 bases). This CDR3 is built from 14 residues. V lost 5 bases to trimming and J lost 7 bases, with 17 bases between them. Germline loops: CDR1 SNHLY, CDR2 FYNNEI. Based on the CDR3 plus reference TRBV2 and TRBJ1-2, the full variable domain is EPEVTQTPSHQVTQMGQEVILRCVPISNHLYFYWYRQILGQKVEFLVSFYNNEISEKSEIFDDQFSVERPDGSNFTLKIRSTKLEDSAMYFCASSPRSGSSGYTFGSGTRLTVV.

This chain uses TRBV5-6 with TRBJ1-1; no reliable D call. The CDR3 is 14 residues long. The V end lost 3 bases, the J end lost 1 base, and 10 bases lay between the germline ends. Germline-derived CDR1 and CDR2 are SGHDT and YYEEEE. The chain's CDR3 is CASSWNRWNTEAFF. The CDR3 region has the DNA TGTGCCAGCAGCTGGAACAGATGGAACACTGAAGCTTTCTTT.

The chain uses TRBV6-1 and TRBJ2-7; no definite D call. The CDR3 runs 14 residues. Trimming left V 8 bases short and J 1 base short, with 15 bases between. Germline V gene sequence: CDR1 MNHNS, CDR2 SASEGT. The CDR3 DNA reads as TGTGCCAGCGAAAGGTTAAGCCCTTCCTACGAGCAGTACTTC. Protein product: CASERLSPSYEQYF.

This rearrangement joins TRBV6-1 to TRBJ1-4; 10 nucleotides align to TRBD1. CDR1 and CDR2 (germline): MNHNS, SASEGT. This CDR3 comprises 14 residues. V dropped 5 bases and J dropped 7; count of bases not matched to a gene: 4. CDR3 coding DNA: TGTGCCAGCAGTAAAGGGGACAGGGGTGAAAAACTGTTTTTT. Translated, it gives CASSKGDRGEKLFF.

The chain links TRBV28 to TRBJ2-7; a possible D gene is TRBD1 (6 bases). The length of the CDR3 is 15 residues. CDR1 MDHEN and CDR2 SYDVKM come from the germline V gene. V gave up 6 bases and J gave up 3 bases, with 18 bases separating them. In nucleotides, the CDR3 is TGTGCCAGCAGGAACTCCGGGACACTCAGCTACGAGCAGTACTTC. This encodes CASRNSGTLSYEQYF.

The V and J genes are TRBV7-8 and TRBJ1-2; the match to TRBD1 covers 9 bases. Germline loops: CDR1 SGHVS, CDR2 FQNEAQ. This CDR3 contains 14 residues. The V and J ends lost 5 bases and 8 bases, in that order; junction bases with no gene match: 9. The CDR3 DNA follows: TGTGCCAGCAGCCGGGCGACAGGGGGATACGGCTACACCTTC. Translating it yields CASSRATGGYGYTF.

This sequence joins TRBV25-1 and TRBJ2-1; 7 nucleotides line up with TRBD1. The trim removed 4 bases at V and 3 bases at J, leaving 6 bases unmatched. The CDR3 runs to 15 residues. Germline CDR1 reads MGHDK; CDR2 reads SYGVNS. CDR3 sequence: CASSGLGQDYNEQFF. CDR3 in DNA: TGTGCCAGCAGTGGGCTCGGACAGGACTACAATGAGCAGTTCTTC.

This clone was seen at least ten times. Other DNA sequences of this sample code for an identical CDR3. The CDR3: CASSLGGTAGNTIYF. The CDR3 DNA reads as TGTGCCAGCAGCTTAGGAGGGACTGCTGGAAACACCATATATTTT. The V gene is TRBV7-6, the J gene TRBJ1-3, with D possibly matching TRBD1 (5 bases). Deletions cut 1 base from V and 2 bases from J, with 9 bases between. The CDR3 contains 15 residues. CDR1 is SGHVS and CDR2 is FNYEAQ in the germline V gene.

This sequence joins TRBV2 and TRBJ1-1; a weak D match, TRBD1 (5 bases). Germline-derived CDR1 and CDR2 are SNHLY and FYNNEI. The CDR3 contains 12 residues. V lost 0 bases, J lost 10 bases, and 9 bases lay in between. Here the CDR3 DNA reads TGTGCCAGCAGTGAAGCGCGGGGCGGAGCTTTCTTT. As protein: CASSEARGGAFF.

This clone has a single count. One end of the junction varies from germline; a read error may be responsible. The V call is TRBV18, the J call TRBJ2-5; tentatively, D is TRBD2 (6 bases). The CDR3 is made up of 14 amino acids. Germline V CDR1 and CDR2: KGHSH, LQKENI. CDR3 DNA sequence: TGTGCCAGCTCGCCACCACTAGCACAAGAGACCCAGTACTTC. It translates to CASSPPLAQETQYF. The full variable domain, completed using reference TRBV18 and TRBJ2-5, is NAGVMQNPRHLVRRRGQEARLRCSPMKGHSHVYWYRQLPEEGLKFMVYLQKENIIDESGMPKERFSAEFPKEGPSILRIQQVVRGDSAAYFCASSPPLAQETQYFGPGTRLLVL.

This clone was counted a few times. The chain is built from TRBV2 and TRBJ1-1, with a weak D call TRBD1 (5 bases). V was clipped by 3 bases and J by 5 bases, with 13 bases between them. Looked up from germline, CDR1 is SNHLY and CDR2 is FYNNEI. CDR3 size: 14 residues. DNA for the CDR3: TGTGCCAGCAGTGAGCAGGGAATTGGGACTGAAGCTTTCTTT. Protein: CASSEQGIGTEAFF.